This T cell receptor (beta chain) was obtained from a study of blood T cell repertoires in COVID-19. The V and J ends lost 4 bases and 1 base respectively, with 8 bases between them. CDR3 length: 13 amino acids. The germline gives CDR1 SGDLS, CDR2 YYNGEE. As handled by the study authors: The assay estimated nucleated cells by amplifying reference gene primers. Clones were read by immunoSEQ multiplex PCR, and TCRdb kept only the in-frame ones, dropping some. The V and J calls and clone size are taken from that table; D and trimming were inferred from the DNA. This table holds 40,000 or so clones, about four fifths found once.

Source material: peripheral blood. The receptor's source is a human donor with acute or convalescent COVID-19. The donor label of this sample is uncertain. V is TRBV9 and J is TRBJ1-1; D is possibly TRBD1 (5 bases). The CDR3 is CASSLDRNTEAFF. CDR3 bases: TGTGCCAGCAGCCTCGACAGGAACACTGAAGCTTTCTTT.